The 12 T cell receptor beta chains listed next were all sequenced from one sample in a study of shared clonotypes between healthy human individuals. CD45RO-negative CD8 cells positively selected for CCR7 made up the naive population, which excluded terminally differentiated effector memory CD45RA+ cells. Assay: immunoSEQ multiplex PCR; the TCRdb copy retains only in-frame clones and omits some. This table has around 2,100,000 clones, just under 95% appearing once. Sequencing was performed on naive CD8+ T cells sorted from blood. These receptors all stem from a man between 18 and 35 years old in good health.

Only one count was recorded for this clone. This sample includes further DNA sequences coding for the same CDR3. The chain links TRBV27 to TRBJ1-1, with D unresolved. This CDR3 comprises 14 residues. Germline values: CDR1 MNHEY, CDR2 SMNVEV (reference sequence). V dropped 3 bases and J dropped 2 bases, with 10 bases sitting between them. CDR3 residues: CASSLRLGNTEAFF. The CDR3 region has the DNA TGTGCCAGCAGTTTGAGACTCGGAAACACTGAAGCTTTCTTT.

The chain recombines TRBV7-9 with TRBJ2-7, with D unresolved. The CDR3 loop spans 12 amino acids. V was pared by 1 base and J by 7 bases, with 8 bases between. Germline V gene lookup returns CDR1 SEHNR and CDR2 FQNEAQ (reference sequence). CDR3 coding DNA: TGTGCCAGCAGCTTAGACGCGAGGGAGCAGTACTTC. Amino acids: CASSLDAREQYF.

Note on this clone: The sample carries other DNA sequences with the same CDR3. The V gene is TRBV4-1, the J gene TRBJ2-7, with 10 bases that match TRBD2. CDR1 MGHRA and CDR2 YSYEKL come from the germline V gene. The V segment lost 2 bases and the J segment 2 bases; nucleotides outside the gene matches: 0. The CDR3 totals 14 residues. The CDR3 is CASSQTSGAYEQYF. As DNA, the CDR3 is TGCGCCAGCAGCCAAACTAGCGGGGCCTACGAGCAGTACTTC.

DNA for the CDR3: TGTGCCAGCACCGAGGGTTACCTGCCGAATTCACCCCTCCACTTT. The encoded protein is CASTEGYLPNSPLHF. V is TRBV27 and J is TRBJ1-6, with D unresolved. CDR3 size: 15 residues. The germline V gene encodes CDR1 MNHEY and CDR2 SMNVEV (reference sequence). Trimming took off 7 bases at V and 7 bases at J, with 17 bases between the two ends.

The chain couples TRBV18 to TRBJ2-7, with D possibly matching TRBD2 (6 bases). The germline CDR1 and CDR2 sequences are KGHSH and LQKENI. This CDR3 region has 14 residues. With 3 bases removed from V and 4 bases from J, the gap between germline ends came to 13 bases. The CDR3 bases are TGTGCCAGCTCACCCACTTATCTAGCGTACGAGCAGTACTTC. Protein sequence: CASSPTYLAYEQYF.

The chain uses TRBV28 and TRBJ1-5, with D tentatively TRBD1 (6 bases). The CDR3 consists of 17 residues. V lost 4 bases to trimming and J lost 0 bases, with 16 bases between them. Germline V gene sequence: CDR1 MDHEN, CDR2 SYDVKM. The CDR3 sequence: CASSSLRDNYSNQPQHF. The CDR3 DNA reads TGTGCCAGCAGTTCTCTCCGGGACAACTATAGCAATCAGCCCCAGCATTTT.

The CDR3 nucleotides are TGTGCCAGCAAACGGGGGGGCTCCAATGAGCAGTTCTTC. Residues: CASKRGGSNEQFF. The gene calls are TRBV11-2 and TRBJ2-1; 8 bases map to TRBD2. Germline lookup yields CDR1 SGHAT and CDR2 FQNNGV. The CDR3 is made up of 13 amino acids. The ends lost 7 bases at V and 6 bases at J; junction bases unmatched: 5.

The rearrangement joins TRBV7-9 to TRBJ1-1, with 11 positions matching TRBD1. Germline V lookup: CDR1 SEHNR, CDR2 FQNEAQ (reference sequence). The length of the CDR3 is 17 residues. The ends lost 10 bases at V and 0 bases at J; junction bases unmatched: 13. The CDR3 DNA follows: TGTGCCATCCCAGGACAGGGGGCGTTATCCATGAACACTGAAGCTTTCTTT. It encodes CAIPGQGALSMNTEAFF.

Here the CDR3 DNA reads TGTGCCAGCAGACCCGGGCCATCCTACGAGCAGTACTTC. This codes for CASRPGPSYEQYF. V gene TRBV7-2 combines with J gene TRBJ2-7; D not certain. V lost 6 bases, J lost 1 base, and 10 bases lay in between. The CDR3 runs to 13 residues. Germline lookup yields CDR1 SGHTA and CDR2 FQGNSA.

The rearrangement joins TRBV5-6 to TRBJ1-1; 7 bases line up with TRBD1. Germline V CDR1 and CDR2: SGHDT, YYEEEE. The CDR3 has 12 amino acids. The V gene end was trimmed by 2 bases and the J gene end by 11 bases; junction bases not matched to a gene: 6. In nucleotides, the CDR3 is TGTGCCAGCAGCTTACTAACAGGGGATGCTTTCTTT. The encoded protein is CASSLLTGDAFF.

This chain connects TRBV30 to TRBJ1-2; 8 nucleotides line up with TRBD1. CDR1 and CDR2 from the germline V gene are GTSNPN and SVGIG (reference sequence). The CDR3 is made up of 16 amino acids. V dropped 1 base and J dropped 2; count of bases not matched to a gene: 9. The CDR3 DNA sequence: TGTGCCTGGAGTGAAGGCCAGGGGGCAGGAAACTATGGCTACACCTTC. As protein: CAWSEGQGAGNYGYTF.

This chain connects TRBV7-9 to TRBJ2-1; 10 bases match TRBD1. CDR3 length: 15 amino acids. The germline gives CDR1 SEHNR, CDR2 FQNEAQ (reference sequence). J was trimmed by 8 bases and V by 2 bases; bases with no gene match: 6. The CDR3 coding sequence is TGTGCCAGCAGCTTAAGACAGGGGGCGGTCGATGAGCAGTTCTTC. Translating it yields CASSLRQGAVDEQFF.